The present TCR beta chain was sequenced within a study of cytomegalovirus exposure and HLA in healthy donors. Study-wide results and caveats: Likely technical artifact: a cluster of highly shared sequence variants. In an earlier analysis, most TCR beta V segments were productive about 87% or about 30% of the time. The authors listed around 150 TCR beta chains as cytomegalovirus-associated.

A multiplex PCR was run with 60 Vbeta primers and 13 Jbeta primers. Assay: immunoSEQ multiplex PCR; the TCRdb copy retains only in-frame clones and omits some. Of under 200,000 clones listed, around 68% are singletons. The CDR3 is 15 residues long. J gave up 1 base and V 4 bases, and 5 bases lay outside the gene matches. Germline V gene lookup returns CDR1 SGHNT and CDR2 YYREEE (reference sequence). A note on this clone: Antigen: not known.

This TCR derives from a man aged 50 or older in good health and CMV-seronegative. Sequencing input: PBMCs. The rearrangement links TRBV5-4 to TRBJ2-3; TRBD1 aligns across 8 bases. CDR3 loop: CASSRQGAGTDTQYF. CDR3 nucleotides: TGTGCCAGCAGCCGTCAGGGGGCTGGCACAGATACGCAGTATTTT.